The 22 T cell receptor beta chains listed next were all sequenced from one sample in a study of blood T cell repertoires in COVID-19. Only in-frame clones appear in the TCRdb table, and some are missing; sequencing was by immunoSEQ multiplex PCR. Seen here are 110,000 or so clones, approximately 90% observed once, and the top ten hold approximately 4.3%. Material for sequencing was peripheral blood. Receptors originate from a woman aged 45 to 65 with acute or convalescent COVID-19.

The chain employs TRBV23-1 and TRBJ1-3; possibly TRBD1 for D (5 bases). TRBV23-1 is an ORF for which the function is uncertain. V lost 7 bases to trimming and J lost 4 bases, with 17 bases between them. The CDR3 has 15 residues. CDR3 in DNA: TGCGCCAGCATCCTAACCGGGACTAAGGGAAACACCATATATTTT. Protein product: CASILTGTKGNTIYF.

This chain joins TRBV6-5 and TRBJ2-7; 8 nucleotides line up with TRBD1. CDR3 length equals 14 residues. Losses at the gene ends were 5 bases for V and 6 bases for J; bases not matched to a gene: 9. The germline gives CDR1 MNHEY, CDR2 SVGAGI. The CDR3 DNA is TGTGCCAGCAGTCTCTTGACAGGGGAGAGCGAGCAGTACTTC. Translated: CASSLLTGESEQYF.

In this sample, this clone turned up a few times. CDR3 in amino acids: CASSLGVSNQPQHF. CDR3 coding DNA: TGTGCCAGCAGTCTAGGGGTGAGCAATCAGCCCCAGCATTTT. V gene TRBV2 combines with J gene TRBJ1-5, with D possibly TRBD1 on 5 matching bases. Looked up from germline, CDR1 is SNHLY and CDR2 is FYNNEI. There are 14 residues in the CDR3. Between the trimmed V and J ends, which lost 5 bases and 1 base, there was a span of 9 bases.

The CDR3 loop reads CASSPTGTGSEAFF. CDR3 DNA sequence: TGTGCCAGCTCACCCACCGGGACAGGGTCTGAAGCTTTCTTT. The genes are TRBV18 and TRBJ1-1; 9 bases fit TRBD1. The CDR3 runs 14 residues. Unmatched junction bases numbered 5, after V lost 3 bases and J lost 6 bases. The germline gives CDR1 KGHSH, CDR2 LQKENI.

This sequence joins TRBV18 and TRBJ1-2; D is uncertain. Trimming removed 1 base from V and 8 bases from J, with 11 bases in between. This CDR3 is built from 13 residues. CDR1 is KGHSH and CDR2 is LQKENI in the germline V gene. In DNA, the CDR3 is TGTGCCAGCTCACCACTAGGAAGGGAGGGCTACACCTTC. Protein: CASSPLGREGYTF.

The chain's CDR3 is CASSSTGAGNTIYF. CDR3 DNA sequence: TGTGCCAGCAGCTCGACAGGGGCTGGAAACACCATATATTTT. The chain employs TRBV7-9 and TRBJ1-3, with TRBD1 matching over 8 bases. In germline, CDR1 is SEHNR, CDR2 FQNEAQ (reference sequence). CDR3 size: 14 residues. The ends lost 4 bases at V and 2 bases at J; junction bases unmatched: 1.

The rearrangement joins TRBV6-1 to TRBJ1-1; 9 bases match TRBD1. Trimming removed 2 bases from V and 3 bases from J; junction bases left unmatched: 4. The CDR3 length is 15 residues. CDR1 and CDR2 (germline): MNHNS, SASEGT. The CDR3 region is CASSEQRTGDTEAFF. The CDR3 DNA reads TGTGCCAGCAGTGAACAAAGGACAGGGGACACTGAAGCTTTCTTT.

J is TRBJ1-1 and V is TRBV5-5, with D unresolved. Germline assignment: CDR1 SGHKS and CDR2 YYEKEE (reference sequence). This CDR3 is built from 13 residues. Trimming took 1 base from V and 0 from J, leaving 4 bases between them. CDR3 nucleotide sequence: TGTGCCAGCAGCTTGAGCCTGAACACTGAAGCTTTCTTT. It translates to CASSLSLNTEAFF.

The chain uses TRBV28 and TRBJ2-1, with 10 bases matching TRBD2. This CDR3 comprises 14 residues. Trimming at V came to 6 bases and at J to 7 bases, leaving 6 bases not matched to a gene. Germline CDR1 MDHEN, CDR2 SYDVKM. This CDR3 reads CASRGLAGVNEQFF. DNA for the CDR3: TGTGCCAGCAGAGGGCTAGCGGGGGTGAATGAGCAGTTCTTC.

The V gene is TRBV12-5, the J gene TRBJ2-7; TRBD1 aligns across 7 bases. The junction had 5 bases not matched to a gene; V was cut back by 5 bases and J by 4 bases. The CDR3 loop spans 13 amino acids. CDR1 and CDR2 from the germline V gene are LGHNT and FRNRAP. The CDR3 DNA sequence: TGTGCTAGTGGTAGGGGGACAGTATACGAGCAGTACTTC. Protein product: CASGRGTVYEQYF. Together with reference TRBV12-5 and TRBJ2-7, the CDR3 gives the full variable domain: DARVTQTPRHKVTEMGQEVTMRCQPILGHNTVFWYRQTMMQGLELLAYFRNRAPLDDSGMPKDRFSAEMPDATLATLKIQPSEPRDSAVYFCASGRGTVYEQYFGPGTRLTVT.

This CDR3 reads CASSVERELTEAFF. The CDR3 nucleotides read TGTGCCAGCAGCGTAGAAAGGGAGCTAACTGAAGCTTTCTTT. The chain couples TRBV9 to TRBJ1-1; no definite D call. Germline CDR1 reads SGDLS; CDR2 reads YYNGEE. This CDR3 spans 14 amino acids. V lost 0 bases, J lost 5 bases, and 11 bases lay in between.

This sequence joins TRBV7-9 and TRBJ1-4; D gene uncertain. V was cut by 6 bases and J by 8 bases, with 19 bases left in between. Germline V gene lookup returns CDR1 SEHNR and CDR2 FQNEAQ (reference sequence). The CDR3 extends over 15 amino acids. CDR3 loop: CASSQTQTLREKLFF. Written as DNA, the CDR3 is TGTGCCAGCAGTCAAACCCAGACCTTGCGGGAAAAACTGTTTTTT.

The rearrangement links TRBV9 to TRBJ2-5; D perhaps matches TRBD1 (6 bases). Germline assignment: CDR1 SGDLS and CDR2 YYNGEE. With 0 bases removed from V and 2 bases from J, the gap between germline ends came to 8 bases. The CDR3 has 14 amino acids. CDR3: CASSVGGQQETQYF. The CDR3 coding sequence is TGTGCCAGCAGCGTAGGAGGACAGCAAGAGACCCAGTACTTC.

This clone was counted a single time. The chain combines TRBV9 with TRBJ2-7; D is perhaps TRBD2 (6 bases). Trimming took off 4 bases at V and 3 bases at J, with 14 bases between the two ends. The CDR3 has 14 residues. Germline-derived CDR1 and CDR2 are SGDLS and YYNGEE. The CDR3 DNA reads as TGTGCCAGCAGCCCGGGCGGGGATCACTACGAGCAGTACTTC. Its translation: CASSPGGDHYEQYF.

The chain is built from TRBV7-6 and TRBJ2-2; TRBD1 might be the D (6 bases). This CDR3 has 15 amino acids. With 4 bases removed from V and 5 bases from J, the gap between germline ends came to 14 bases. Germline V gene data show CDR1 as SGHVS and CDR2 as FNYEAQ. CDR3 DNA: TGTGCCAGCAGCTCAATACAGGGTCTTACCGGGGAGCTGTTTTTT. It specifies CASSSIQGLTGELFF.

V and J are TRBV24-1 and TRBJ2-5; D is unresolved. This CDR3 contains 11 residues. Germline CDR1 is KGHDR and CDR2 is SFDVKD. V dropped 5 bases and J dropped 5 bases, with 5 bases sitting between them. CDR3 DNA: TGTGCCACCAGTGTCGGGGAGACCCAGTACTTC. Translated: CATSVGETQYF.

The rearrangement uses TRBV30 and TRBJ1-2; 9 positions agree with TRBD1. The V gene end was trimmed by 6 bases and the J gene end by 1 base; junction bases not matched to a gene: 3. Germline lookup yields CDR1 GTSNPN and CDR2 SVGIG (reference sequence). CDR3 length equals 13 residues. The CDR3 nucleotides are TGTGCCTGTGACAGGGGGGATAACTATGGCTACACCTTC. It codes for CACDRGDNYGYTF.

DNA for the CDR3: TGTGCCAGGAACCCCCTGGGAGTAGATGAGCAGTTCTTC. This codes for CARNPLGVDEQFF. This chain links TRBV7-9 with TRBJ2-1, with TRBD2 as a possible D gene (5 bases). Germline V gene data show CDR1 as SEHNR and CDR2 as FQNEAQ (reference sequence). V gave up 9 bases and J gave up 8 bases, with 17 bases separating them. CDR3 length equals 13 residues. Combining the CDR3 with reference TRBV7-9 and TRBJ2-1 gives the whole variable domain DTGVSQNPRHKITKRGQNVTFRCDPISEHNRLYWYRQTLGQGPEFLTYFQNEAQLEKSRLLSDRFSAERPKGSFSTLEIQRTEQGDSAMYLCARNPLGVDEQFFGPGTRLTVL.

The chain employs TRBV19 and TRBJ2-1; 8 bases fit TRBD2. Trimming removed 7 bases from V and 4 bases from J; junction bases left unmatched: 3. This CDR3 has 13 residues. Germline assignment: CDR1 LNHDA and CDR2 SQIVND (reference sequence). DNA for the CDR3: TGTGCCAGTAACAGCGGGAGTTACAATGAGCAGTTCTTC. Encoded protein: CASNSGSYNEQFF.

The chain employs TRBV11-2 and TRBJ1-1; 8 positions match TRBD1. Germline-derived CDR1 and CDR2 are SGHAT and FQNNGV. CDR3 length: 14 residues. J was trimmed by 0 bases and V by 6 bases; bases with no gene match: 3. The CDR3 bases are TGTGCCAGCAGACGACAGGGGATGAACACTGAAGCTTTCTTT. Translated, it gives CASRRQGMNTEAFF.

The V and J genes are TRBV18 and TRBJ1-5, with D unresolved. Germline V CDR1 and CDR2: KGHSH, LQKENI. The CDR3 spans 13 residues. Trimming removed 2 bases from V and 9 bases from J, with 11 bases in between. The CDR3 loop is CASSPTRDPPQHF. DNA for the CDR3: TGTGCCAGCTCACCAACTAGAGATCCGCCCCAGCATTTT.

The rearrangement joins TRBV30 to TRBJ2-7; D is possibly TRBD2 (6 bases). Germline V lookup: CDR1 GTSNPN, CDR2 SVGIG (reference sequence). With 4 bases removed from V and 3 bases from J, the gap between germline ends came to 10 bases. The CDR3 runs to 12 residues. The CDR3 DNA reads as TGTGCCTGGACTTTGGAGGGCTACGAGCAGTACTTC. This gives the protein CAWTLEGYEQYF.